A single T cell receptor beta chain is shown here with its context. The sample originates from a study of cytomegalovirus exposure and HLA in healthy donors. The germline V and J ends were trimmed by 0 bases and 5 bases, with 13 bases remaining between them. CDR3 length: 15 residues. Germline values: CDR1 SGHVS, CDR2 FQNEAQ. Amplification used 60 Vbeta primers and 13 Jbeta primers. The assay was immunoSEQ multiplex PCR, and TCRdb's table has in-frame clones only and misses some. The profile shows fewer than 110,000 clones, around 79% of them singletons. The chain recombines TRBV7-8 with TRBJ2-5, with a weak D call TRBD2 (6 bases). The TCR sequence derives from a man between 50 and 59 years old in good health and CMV-seropositive. What was sequenced was PBMCs. CDR3 DNA: TGTGCCAGCAGCTTAGCGTGGGGGGTTTTGGAGACCCAGTACTTC. Protein product: CASSLAWGVLETQYF. Together with reference TRBV7-8 and TRBJ2-5, the CDR3 gives the full variable domain: GAGVSQSPRYKVAKRGQDVALRCDPISGHVSLFWYQQALGQGPEFLTYFQNEAQLDKSGLPSDRFFAERPEGSVSTLKIQRTQQEDSAVYLCASSLAWGVLETQYFGPGTRLLVL.